This T cell receptor beta chain was captured in a study of T cell responses to AZD1222 COVID-19 vaccine. Study-wide points: Reportedly, close to half of spike-specific TCRs are directed against unmutated variant regions.

Per germline, CDR1 SGHTS and CDR2 YDEGEE. This CDR3 spans 14 amino acids. The ends lost 2 bases at V and 7 bases at J; junction bases unmatched: 6. The data were produced by immunoSEQ multiplex PCR, yet TCRdb's version contains in-frame clones alone and is incomplete. The sample records 100,000 or so clones, approximately 90% being singletons. Note on this clone: Its antigen is not known.

The gene calls are TRBV5-8 and TRBJ1-2; 9 bases fit TRBD1. The sample in question was peripheral blood, obtained on day 0 of AZD1222 vaccination. This clonotype was obtained from an adult in good health. This CDR3 reads CASSLTGGGSGYTF. CDR3 nucleotides: TGTGCCAGCAGCTTAACAGGGGGCGGTAGTGGCTACACCTTC.